The 31 T cell receptor beta chains in this list originate from one sample, sequenced in a study of blood T cell repertoires in COVID-19. Produced via immunoSEQ multiplex PCR; TCRdb's table is partial and in-frame only. This sample carries hundreds of thousands of clones, 70% to 90% of them seen once, and the ten largest clones take 2% to 2.5%. Sequencing used peripheral blood. These receptors were collected from a woman aged 30 to 39 who had recovered from COVID-19.

The J gene is TRBJ2-1, the V gene TRBV7-9; TRBD2 matches at 8 bases. This CDR3 contains 16 residues. Germline values: CDR1 SEHNR, CDR2 FQNEAQ (reference sequence). V gave up 5 bases and J gave up 7 bases; unmatched junction bases: 13. In DNA form, the CDR3 reads TGTGCCAGCAGCCTCGAGCGGGGGAGAATAAGTAATGAGCAGTTCTTC. This gives the protein CASSLERGRISNEQFF. Combining the CDR3 with reference TRBV7-9 and TRBJ2-1 gives the whole variable domain DTGVSQNPRHKITKRGQNVTFRCDPISEHNRLYWYRQTLGQGPEFLTYFQNEAQLEKSRLLSDRFSAERPKGSFSTLEIQRTEQGDSAMYLCASSLERGRISNEQFFGPGTRLTVL.

This chain joins TRBV2 and TRBJ2-6; TRBD1 agrees at 10 bases. Per germline, CDR1 SNHLY and CDR2 FYNNEI. This CDR3 region has 16 residues. V lost 6 bases, J lost 4 bases, and 6 bases stayed unmatched. The chain's CDR3 is CASRRDRGAGANVLTF. In DNA form, the CDR3 reads TGTGCCAGCAGACGGGACAGGGGAGCCGGGGCCAACGTCCTGACTTTC.

J is TRBJ1-4 and V is TRBV28; D not resolved. CDR1 and CDR2 (germline): MDHEN, SYDVKM. V gave up 4 bases and J gave up 8 bases, with 14 bases separating them. The CDR3 is 14 amino acids. The CDR3 is CASSSPGPGEKLFF. In nucleotides, the CDR3 is TGTGCCAGCAGTTCCCCGGGTCCGGGGGAAAAACTGTTTTTT.

V is TRBV7-9 and J is TRBJ2-1; 11 bases are shared with TRBD2. CDR1 is SEHNR and CDR2 is FQNEAQ in the germline V gene (reference sequence). V trimming: 4 bases; J trimming: 0 bases; junction bases outside the gene matches: 11. CDR3 length: 19 amino acids. CDR3 coding DNA: TGTGCCAGCAGCTCGACGGTAGCGGGAGGGCTGATCTCCTACAATGAGCAGTTCTTC. It is translated as CASSSTVAGGLISYNEQFF.

Comments on this clone: The junction departs from germline at one end; a sequencing error may be responsible. V gene TRBV9 combines with J gene TRBJ1-2, with TRBD1 matching over 10 bases. The CDR3 is 16 amino acids. Germline CDR1 is SGDLS and CDR2 is YYNGEE. The CDR3 is CTSSVATGTGDYGYTF. In DNA, the CDR3 is TGTACCAGCAGCGTGGCAACCGGGACAGGGGACTATGGCTACACCTTC.

V gene TRBV28 combines with J gene TRBJ1-5; D remains ambiguous. V lost 2 bases, J lost 5 bases, and 7 bases lay in between. This CDR3 has 13 amino acids. Germline V gene lookup returns CDR1 MDHEN and CDR2 SYDVKM. The DNA of the CDR3 is TGTGCCAGCAGTTTAAATCGGGATCAGCCCCAGCATTTT. Protein product: CASSLNRDQPQHF.

This chain joins TRBV6-5 and TRBJ1-3; 7 bases line up with TRBD1. The CDR3 loop spans 14 amino acids. V lost 6 bases, J lost 6 bases, and 8 bases stayed unmatched. Germline loops: CDR1 MNHEY, CDR2 SVGAGI. The CDR3 bases are TGTGCCAGCAGCCGAGACAGGGTTCAAAACACCATATATTTT. Amino acids: CASSRDRVQNTIYF.

The J gene is TRBJ1-2, the V gene TRBV28, with 9 bases aligning to TRBD1. Germline trimming cut 5 bases from V and 4 bases from J; bases unmatched to any gene: 11. This CDR3 has 16 residues. CDR1 is MDHEN and CDR2 is SYDVKM in the germline V gene. CDR3 nucleotides: TGTGCCAGCAGTAGTCACCGGGACAGGGCATCCTATGGCTACACCTTC. Amino acids: CASSSHRDRASYGYTF.

This clone appeared a few times. The V and J genes are TRBV6-4 and TRBJ1-1; D is undetermined. The germline V gene encodes CDR1 MRHNA and CDR2 SNTAGT. V was shortened by 0 bases and J by 5 bases, with 13 bases between the two germline ends. This CDR3 spans 15 amino acids. The CDR3 DNA is TGTGCCAGCAGTGACTCGAGTGAGGGTGGGACTGAAGCTTTCTTT. This encodes CASSDSSEGGTEAFF.

The chain combines TRBV5-4 with TRBJ2-7; TRBD2 agrees at 10 bases. V was clipped by 4 bases and J by 1 base; unmatched bases: 5. This CDR3 spans 15 amino acids. Germline V lookup: CDR1 SGHNT, CDR2 YYREEE (reference sequence). CDR3 DNA sequence: TGTGCCAGCAGCCCCGGACTAGCGGAGTCCTACGAGCAGTACTTC. This encodes CASSPGLAESYEQYF.

On this clone itself: The junction shows a germline mismatch at one end, possibly a read error. The rearrangement links TRBV5-6 to TRBJ1-2; tentatively, D is TRBD1 (6 bases). CDR3 length equals 13 residues. Germline V lookup: CDR1 SGHDT, CDR2 YYEEEE. The CDR3 reads CASSPQGNHGYTF. Here the CDR3 DNA reads TGTGCCAGCAGCCCACAGGGTAACCATGGCTACACCTTC.

V is TRBV21-1 and J is TRBJ2-2; TRBD2 reflects the table's D call only, with no check against the DNA. TRBV21-1 is a pseudogene segment. The CDR3 runs to 14 residues. The CDR3 loop is CASSYWPRVGELFF. The CDR3 bases are TGTGCCAGCAGCTACTGGCCGAGGGTCGGGGAGCTGTTTTTT.

The chain combines TRBV7-2 with TRBJ2-4, with unresolved D. V lost 1 base and J 4 bases, leaving 5 bases between the germline ends. The CDR3 is 13 residues long. Germline values: CDR1 SGHTA, CDR2 FQGNSA. The chain's CDR3 is CASSLDTKNIQYF. CDR3 DNA: TGTGCCAGCAGCTTAGACACAAAAAACATTCAGTACTTC.

The rearrangement links TRBV7-6 to TRBJ1-2, with TRBD1 as a possible D gene (6 bases). The CDR3 loop spans 15 amino acids. Trimming left V 1 base short and J 7 bases short, with 16 bases between. Germline loops: CDR1 SGHVS, CDR2 FNYEAQ. This CDR3 is CASSLGFGGQGGYTF. The CDR3 DNA sequence: TGTGCCAGCAGCTTAGGTTTCGGGGGGCAAGGTGGCTACACCTTC.

This chain joins TRBV18 and TRBJ2-3; TRBD2 matches at 13 bases. The CDR3 consists of 18 residues. The V gene end was trimmed by 4 bases and the J gene end by 2 bases; junction bases not matched to a gene: 9. The V gene's germline CDR1 is KGHSH and CDR2 LQKENI. The CDR3 reads CASSLLTGTSGTTDTQYF. The CDR3 nucleotides read TGTGCCAGCTCACTGCTAACCGGGACTAGCGGGACCACAGATACGCAGTATTTT.

This chain joins TRBV4-3 and TRBJ1-1; the match to TRBD1 covers 7 bases. Germline values: CDR1 LGHNA, CDR2 YSLEER. The CDR3 runs to 14 residues. V shed 1 base, J shed 6 bases, and the junction held 5 bases outside the gene matches. DNA for the CDR3: TGCGCCAGCAGCCAAGCGACAGGGAGCTCTGAAGCTTTCTTT. The encoded protein is CASSQATGSSEAFF.

This clone appeared once. The chain uses TRBV19 and TRBJ1-1, with TRBD1 matching over 7 bases. Germline values: CDR1 LNHDA, CDR2 SQIVND (reference sequence). Trimming removed 6 bases from V and 4 bases from J; junction bases left unmatched: 8. The CDR3 is 14 residues long. CDR3 sequence reads: CASSPQGLGTEAFF. The DNA for the CDR3 is TGTGCCAGTAGCCCACAGGGGTTAGGCACTGAAGCTTTCTTT.

This clone showed up just once. The chain recombines TRBV5-5 with TRBJ1-3, with D unclear. The CDR3 has 15 residues. The V end lost 1 base, the J end lost 1 base, and 9 bases lay between the germline ends. The germline V gene encodes CDR1 SGHKS and CDR2 YYEKEE (reference sequence). The CDR3: CASSLFTTSGNTIYF. The DNA of the CDR3 is TGTGCCAGCAGCTTGTTTACGACTTCTGGAAACACCATATATTTT.

V is TRBV4-1 and J is TRBJ2-5, with 15 bases that match TRBD2. Per the germline V gene, CDR1 is MGHRA and CDR2 is YSYEKL. The CDR3 runs to 18 residues. V was clipped by 0 bases and J by 6 bases; unmatched bases: 8. CDR3 nucleotides: TGCGCCAGCAGCCAAGAACGGACTAGCGGGGGGGCAGTACAGACCCAGTACTTC. It is translated as CASSQERTSGGAVQTQYF.

The J gene is TRBJ1-5, the V gene TRBV27, with D tentatively TRBD1 (6 bases). Germline V lookup: CDR1 MNHEY, CDR2 SMNVEV (reference sequence). The CDR3 has 17 residues. V dropped 6 bases and J dropped 7 bases, with 25 bases sitting between them. In DNA, the CDR3 is TGTGCCAGCAGCCCGATATCCTATTTTTCGGGGGGCCAGCCCCAGCATTTT. Translated: CASSPISYFSGGQPQHF.

V gene TRBV25-1 combines with J gene TRBJ2-7; possibly TRBD1 for D (6 bases). V lost 1 base to trimming and J lost 3 bases, with 10 bases between them. Germline V gene sequence: CDR1 MGHDK, CDR2 SYGVNS. The CDR3 is 14 amino acids. The CDR3 protein is CASSEWTAYYEQYF. CDR3 DNA: TGTGCCAGCAGTGAATGGACAGCCTACTACGAGCAGTACTTC.

V gene TRBV9 combines with J gene TRBJ2-1, with 7 bases identical to TRBD2. CDR3 size: 14 residues. V lost 4 bases and J lost 9; bases outside the gene matches: 10. The germline gives CDR1 SGDLS, CDR2 YYNGEE. The DNA for the CDR3 is TGTGCCAGCAGCCCCCGGGACTACGGGGGTGAGCAGTTCTTC. Its translation: CASSPRDYGGEQFF. The full variable domain, its missing parts supplied by reference TRBV9 and TRBJ2-1, is DSGVTQTPKHLITATGQRVTLRCSPRSGDLSVYWYQQSLDQGLQFLIQYYNGEERAKGNILERFSAQQFPDLHSELNLSSLELGDSALYFCASSPRDYGGEQFFGPGTRLTVL.

The chain combines TRBV10-3 with TRBJ2-5; 7 nucleotides agree with TRBD2. This CDR3 has 15 amino acids. Germline loops: CDR1 ENHRY, CDR2 SYGVKD. V dropped 6 bases and J dropped 0; count of bases not matched to a gene: 7. The CDR3 spells CAISARSGNQETQYF. The DNA for the CDR3 is TGTGCCATCAGCGCCAGAAGCGGGAACCAAGAGACCCAGTACTTC.

The DNA of the CDR3 is TGTGCCAGCAGCTTCCGACAGGGGAGAGGAAACACCATATATTTT. Amino acid sequence: CASSFRQGRGNTIYF. The chain couples TRBV14 to TRBJ1-3; 8 nucleotides align to TRBD1. CDR3 length equals 15 residues. V lost 5 bases and J lost 4; bases outside the gene matches: 7. Germline CDR1 and CDR2: SGHDN and FVKESK.

The rearrangement uses TRBV19 and TRBJ1-5; D not resolved. Trimming pared 3 bases from V and 0 bases from J, leaving 12 bases between. CDR1 and CDR2 from the germline V gene are LNHDA and SQIVND (reference sequence). The CDR3 totals 16 residues. The CDR3 bases are TGTGCCAGTAGTATGGGCAGCGGGCTTAGCAATCAGCCCCAGCATTTT. The encoded protein is CASSMGSGLSNQPQHF.

The sample holds one count of this clone. The chain links TRBV6-5 to TRBJ2-1, with 7 positions matching TRBD2. The V segment lost 7 bases and the J segment 8 bases; nucleotides outside the gene matches: 14. The V gene's germline CDR1 is MNHEY and CDR2 SVGAGI. CDR3 length equals 15 residues. CDR3 coding DNA: TGTGCCAGCACCGAGACGGGATATAGCGGGTATGAGCAGTTCTTC. This codes for CASTETGYSGYEQFF.

V is TRBV7-9 and J is TRBJ1-2; D is perhaps TRBD1 (5 bases). CDR3 size: 14 residues. CDR1 SEHNR and CDR2 FQNEAQ come from the germline V gene (reference sequence). Trimming took 4 bases from V and 2 from J, leaving 11 bases between them. The chain's CDR3 is CASSSGGVNYGYTF. The CDR3 nucleotides read TGTGCCAGCAGCTCCGGAGGGGTAAACTATGGCTACACCTTC.

J is TRBJ2-7 and V is TRBV5-4; D is unclear. This CDR3 has 14 amino acids. V lost 4 bases, J lost 4 bases, and 15 bases lay in between. Germline CDR1 SGHNT, CDR2 YYREEE (reference sequence). The CDR3 sequence: CASSLRTLEYEQYF. DNA of the CDR3: TGTGCCAGCAGCCTACGAACGTTGGAGTACGAGCAGTACTTC.

J is TRBJ2-1 and V is TRBV10-3; possible D gene TRBD2, 6 bases. Germline V gene sequence: CDR1 ENHRY, CDR2 SYGVKD. The CDR3 is 14 amino acids. V was shortened by 4 bases and J by 5 bases, with 12 bases between the two germline ends. CDR3 bases: TGTGCCATCAGTGGTAGTAGCGGAAACAATGAGCAGTTCTTC. Its protein is CAISGSSGNNEQFF.

This clone appeared once. The genes are TRBV3-1 (or the pseudogene TRBV3-2) and TRBJ1-5; 7 bases are a match to TRBD1. V gave up 5 bases and J gave up 4 bases; unmatched junction bases: 11. Germline CDR1 is LGHDT and CDR2 is YNNKEL (reference sequence). This CDR3 has 16 residues. The CDR3 nucleotides read TGTGCCAGCAGCTCTACAGGGGTGGGGGGAAATCAGCCCCAGCATTTT. Its protein is CASSSTGVGGNQPQHF.

The chain has TRBV10-3 and TRBJ2-7; 8 bases are shared with TRBD2. With V trimmed by 0 bases and J by 4 bases, 8 bases remained unmatched. This CDR3 has 16 residues. Looked up from germline, CDR1 is ENHRY and CDR2 is SYGVKD. The CDR3 loop reads CAISESGRGGGYEQYF. CDR3 nucleotide sequence: TGTGCCATCAGTGAGTCAGGTCGGGGGGGCGGTTACGAGCAGTACTTC.